The TCR beta chain described here comes from a study of T cells after yellow fever vaccination (dated by TCRdb to between 2019 and 2020). For the study in its entirety: The SMART-Seq v4 Ultra Low Input RNA kit was used to prepare libraries from fractions with low cell numbers. Two healthy male donors, one aged 18 to 29 and one aged 30 to 40 years, made up the cohort. Blood was drawn at multiple timepoints before and after primary and secondary immunization, with bulk PBMC replicates and cell subsets isolated. To follow T-cell clones before and after both primary and booster YFV17D yellow fever vaccination, bulk TCR alpha and beta repertoires underwent longitudinal sequencing.

Sample treatment or condition, as interpreted from the label and publication: live attenuated yellow fever vaccine strain. At every blood-draw timepoint, two biological replicates of bulk PBMCs were collected. A standard Ficoll-Paque protocol was used to isolate PBMCs from peripheral blood. TriZol was used to extract RNA from bulk PBMCs, CD4 and CD8 fractions, and dextramer-positive and dextramer-negative fractions. V loses 5 bases of germline sequence and J loses 6 bases, and the interval between the two ends is 13 bases. Per the germline V gene (reference sequence), SEHNR is the CDR1 and FQNEAQ is the CDR2. From its cysteine to its phenylalanine, the CDR3 spans 14 amino acids. The entry retains the CDR3 DNA only, 42 bases that are in frame from base 1. Synthesis of TCR cDNA relied on 5'RACE template switching, a step that introduced a universal primer site along with unique molecular identifiers. cDNA synthesis was primed from both the TCR alpha and TCR beta constant segments. Libraries were amplified in two PCR steps, with sample barcodes and sequencing adapters added in the second step. Libraries were sequenced on Illumina HiSeq 2500 (2x100 bp) or NovaSeq (2x150 bp). The authors' pipeline ran thus. Demultiplexing of reads and collapsing into UMI consensus sequences were performed with MIGEC, and V(D)J alignment was carried out with MiXCR. Using edgeR on replicate PBMC samples, clonotypes were called vaccine-responding if FDR was below 0.01 and the log2 fold change was above 5 up to day 15. Each bulk clonotype received a CD4 or CD8 identity based on whether the sequenced CD4 or CD8 repertoire contained that clonotype at higher abundance. TCRdb trimmed public reads at Q25 via fastp, called clones via MiXCR and kept in-frame beta chains. Records with the same CDR3 protein are collapsed into one entry carrying the most frequent genes and DNA. TCRdb assigned the V and J calls; the authors' analysis was not used. The sample table records around 550,000 distinct CDR3 sequences; about 19% of these occur just once. Of the sample, more than 13% falls within the top ten clones.

This clonotype has only a few counts. Its antigen specificity is not known. No base qualities exist here, and no much larger clone lies one base off it. Study-wide conclusions, independent of this receptor: A small fraction of clonotypes appeared in both the CD4 and CD8 compartments, likely as a result of convergent recombination. After the booster, most clones that had expanded after primary vaccination were detected again (about 97% of CD4 and around 88% of CD8), suggesting broad maintenance of memory. Computational filtering was needed because FACS-sorted repertoires could contain abundant contaminating clonotypes from the bulk population. Because only a couple of donors were included in the study, the extent to which the findings can be generalized is limited. Compared with the primary T-cell response, the secondary T-cell response was faster but weaker, reaching its peak on day 5 rather than on day 15.

This TCR was recovered from a young man who received the YFV17D yellow fever vaccine. Here the sequenced sample was PBMCs, taken 15 days after the yellow fever booster vaccination. This receptor chain uses TRBV7-9 and TRBJ1-4, with TRBD1 tentatively as D gene (6 bases match). The CDR3 has the sequence CASSPRGMDEKLFF. The DNA is TGTGCCAGCAGCCCAAGGGGGATGGATGAAAAACTGTTTTTT.